Listed here are 18 T cell receptor beta chains from one sample, sequenced in a study of neurological immune-mediated disorders (dated by TCRdb to about 2019). The method behind the library was 5' RACE. Sequencing was carried out with an Illumina HiSeq 2500. Through fastp at Q25 and MiXCR, TCRdb rebuilt clones from the public reads, retaining in-frame beta chains. Entries that share a CDR3 protein sequence are merged under the most common genes and DNA. This sample lists 9,500 to 13,000 distinct CDR3 sequences; roughly 21% were detected once. The leading ten clones occupy about 53% of the sample. The sample consisted of CD8+ T cells from blood. The receptors were gathered from a woman between 55 and 75 years old with HTLV-1-associated myelopathy (HAM/TSP).

The sample holds many counts of this clonotype. This CDR3 reads CASSLAVLGGLVNQPQHF. DNA for the CDR3: TGTGCCAGCAGCTTAGCGGTGTTAGGGGGCTTAGTCAATCAGCCCCAGCATTTT. The J gene is TRBJ1-5, the V gene TRBV7-2; TRBD1 matches 7 bases. CDR3 size: 18 residues. Per germline, CDR1 SGHTA and CDR2 FQGNSA. V was pared by 0 bases and J by 3 bases, with 11 bases of the junction left unmatched.

This clonotype was found many times. The rearrangement joins TRBV20-1 to TRBJ2-7, with TRBD2 as a possible D gene (7 bases). CDR3 size: 14 residues. CDR1 and CDR2 (germline): DFQATT, SNEGSKA (reference sequence). V lost 6 bases and J 6 bases, leaving 21 bases between the germline ends. CDR3 region: CSAPRGGLLAEQYF. CDR3 in DNA: TGCAGTGCACCGCGCGGGGGCCTCCTTGCCGAGCAGTACTTC.

At least ten counts were recorded for this clonotype. The chain recombines TRBV4-2 with TRBJ2-3; 15 nucleotides match TRBD2. V shed 1 base and J 4 bases; nucleotides not matched to a gene: 0. Germline V lookup: CDR1 LGHNA, CDR2 YNFKEQ. The length of the CDR3 is 16 residues. The CDR3 DNA reads TGTGCCAGCAGCCAAGGGACTAGCGGGGGGGCAGATACGCAGTATTTT. Translation gives CASSQGTSGGADTQYF.

The table lists this clonotype with many counts. The chain joins TRBV7-9 to TRBJ2-7; 10 nucleotides align to TRBD1. Germline V lookup: CDR1 SEHNR, CDR2 FQNEAQ (reference sequence). CDR3 size: 13 residues. V shed 3 bases, J shed 6 bases, and the junction held 2 bases outside the gene matches. CDR3 sequence reads: CASSLDRGSEQYF. In nucleotides, the CDR3 is TGTGCCAGCAGCTTGGACAGGGGGAGCGAGCAGTACTTC.

This clonotype has only a few counts. The chain couples TRBV5-1 to TRBJ1-6; no definite D call. From germline, CDR1 is SGHRS and CDR2 YFSETQ. The CDR3 consists of 17 residues. Trimming took 0 bases from V and 6 from J, leaving 16 bases between them. CDR3 nucleotides: TGCGCCAGCAGCTTGGGTTGGAGGGAGTTGGGTAATTCACCCCTCCACTTT. Its protein product is CASSLGWRELGNSPLHF.

This clonotype has ten or more counts. This chain links TRBV6-5 with TRBJ1-5; D not resolved. The CDR3 sequence is 14 residues long. The germline V gene encodes CDR1 MNHEY and CDR2 SVGAGI. Trimming shortened V by 6 bases and J by 2 bases, and 11 bases separated the two germline ends. The DNA for the CDR3 is TGTGCCAGCAGAACCCGGGGTGGCAATCAGCCCCAGCATTTT. This sequence encodes CASRTRGGNQPQHF.

This clonotype was counted between two and nine times. This sequence joins TRBV5-1 and TRBJ1-2; TRBD1 might be the D (6 bases). Trimming removed 3 bases from V and 1 base from J, with 19 bases in between. The CDR3 is 17 residues long. From germline, CDR1 is SGHRS and CDR2 YFSETQ. CDR3 loop: CASSSGQRDTLNYGYTF. CDR3 in DNA: TGCGCCAGCAGCTCCGGACAACGGGACACCCTTAACTATGGCTACACCTTC.

This clonotype has ten or more counts. The chain recombines TRBV27 with TRBJ2-7; no reliable D call. This CDR3 comprises 13 residues. Trimming took 5 bases from V and 4 from J, leaving 12 bases between them. The germline CDR1 and CDR2 sequences are MNHEY and SMNVEV (reference sequence). This CDR3 reads CASSPFIGYEQYF. The CDR3 bases are TGTGCCAGCAGTCCCTTTATCGGGTACGAGCAGTACTTC.

This clonotype occurred many times. The chain couples TRBV27 to TRBJ2-2, with D possibly TRBD2 on 5 matching bases. V lost 0 bases and J 4 bases, leaving 12 bases between the germline ends. The germline CDR1 and CDR2 sequences are MNHEY and SMNVEV (reference sequence). The CDR3 is made up of 16 amino acids. CDR3: CASSLSLVSRTGELFF. The CDR3 DNA is TGTGCCAGCAGTTTATCACTAGTAAGCCGCACCGGGGAGCTGTTTTTT.

V is TRBV4-1 and J is TRBJ1-3, with 7 bases aligning to TRBD1. Germline trimming cut 1 base from V and 8 bases from J; bases unmatched to any gene: 5. Germline V gene sequence: CDR1 MGHRA, CDR2 YSYEKL. The CDR3 covers 14 residues. The CDR3 DNA follows: TGCGCCAGCAGCCAAGGAGGGGGCTCTGACACCATATATTTT. This gives the protein CASSQGGGSDTIYF.

This clonotype has a count of ten or more. The chain combines TRBV5-1 with TRBJ2-7, with D perhaps matching TRBD2 (5 bases). Germline assignment: CDR1 SGHRS and CDR2 YFSETQ. Trimming took off 4 bases at V and 3 bases at J, with 14 bases between the two ends. The length of the CDR3 is 14 residues. This CDR3 is CASSPVPGSYEQYF. The CDR3, as DNA: TGCGCCAGCAGCCCCGTACCGGGGAGCTACGAGCAGTACTTC.

The chain carries TRBV5-1 and TRBJ2-1; 10 bases line up with TRBD1. Per the germline V gene, CDR1 is SGHRS and CDR2 is YFSETQ. The CDR3 consists of 15 residues. V lost 4 bases and J lost 6; bases outside the gene matches: 7. CDR3 coding DNA: TGCGCCAGCAGCATAACCGGGACAGGGGTCAATGAGCAGTTCTTC. Residues: CASSITGTGVNEQFF. Looking up the rest from reference TRBV5-1 and TRBJ2-1 gives the full variable domain: KAGVTQTPRYLIKTRGQQVTLSCSPISGHRSVSWYQQTPGQGLQFLFEYFSETQRNKGNFPGRFSGRQFSNSRSEMNVSTLELGDSALYLCASSITGTGVNEQFFGPGTRLTVL.

The V gene is TRBV7-9, the J gene TRBJ2-1, with D tentatively TRBD1 or TRBD2 (5 bases each). Germline CDR1 is SEHNR and CDR2 is FQNEAQ (reference sequence). V was clipped by 6 bases and J by 10 bases, with 16 bases between them. The CDR3 runs 13 residues. The CDR3 protein is CASSLEVSGEQFF. In nucleotides, the CDR3 is TGTGCCAGCAGTCTGGAGGTATCAGGGGAGCAGTTCTTC.

There are many counts of this clonotype. The CDR3 sequence is CASSSRQANYGYTF. The CDR3 DNA is TGTGCCAGCAGCTCCCGACAGGCTAACTATGGCTACACCTTC. This chain connects TRBV7-9 to TRBJ1-2; the D gene is possibly TRBD1 (6 bases). This CDR3 comprises 14 residues. Trimming took 4 bases from V and 0 from J, leaving 9 bases between them. The germline gives CDR1 SEHNR, CDR2 FQNEAQ (reference sequence).

This chain joins TRBV20-1 and TRBJ1-1; D is possibly TRBD1 (5 bases). Germline V gene lookup returns CDR1 DFQATT and CDR2 SNEGSKA (reference sequence). There are 13 residues in the CDR3. V was trimmed by 1 base and J by 3 bases, leaving 9 bases between them. Here the CDR3 reads CSARVGGDTEAFF. The CDR3 nucleotides are TGCAGTGCTAGAGTCGGGGGAGACACTGAAGCTTTCTTT.

V usage is TRBV20-1 and J usage is TRBJ2-1, with D possibly matching TRBD2 (7 bases). This CDR3 contains 15 residues. V lost 0 bases and J lost 6, with 15 bases in between. CDR1 is DFQATT, CDR2 SNEGSKA, per germline (reference sequence). This CDR3 reads CSARELGGAANEQFF. CDR3 DNA: TGCAGTGCTAGAGAGTTGGGGGGGGCGGCCAATGAGCAGTTCTTC.

The chain combines TRBV12-3 or TRBV12-4 with TRBJ2-1; D remains ambiguous. Trimming took 5 bases from V and 0 from J, leaving 11 bases between them. This CDR3 has 15 amino acids. CDR3 DNA: TGTGCCAGCAGTCCCTTTTTAGGCTCCTACAATGAGCAGTTCTTC. Translated: CASSPFLGSYNEQFF.

This clonotype occurred a few times. This sequence joins TRBV10-1 and TRBJ2-7; D is unclear. Trimming took off 2 bases at V and 0 bases at J, with 5 bases between the two ends. This CDR3 spans 13 amino acids. CDR1 is WNHNN and CDR2 is SYGVQD in the germline V gene (reference sequence). Written as DNA, the CDR3 is TGCGCCAGCAGTGAGAGCGTCTCCTACGAGCAGTACTTC. Protein sequence: CASSESVSYEQYF.